The 29 T cell receptor beta chains given below trace back to one sample, sequenced in a study of T cell responses to AZD1222 COVID-19 vaccine. TCRdb's table, derived via immunoSEQ multiplex PCR, lists solely in-frame clones and lacks some. The sample shows more than 100,000 clones, under 85% of them seen only once. The source material was peripheral blood, sampled on day 0 of AZD1222 vaccination. All receptors derive from an adult in good health.

The gene calls are TRBV18 and TRBJ2-1, with TRBD2 matching over 13 bases. V lost 1 base and J lost 8; bases outside the gene matches: 5. Germline CDR1 and CDR2: KGHSH and LQKENI. CDR3 length equals 16 residues. CDR3 bases: TGTGCCAGCTCACCACGGACTAGCGGGGGAGGGGATGAGCAGTTCTTC. Translating it yields CASSPRTSGGGDEQFF.

V gene TRBV10-3 combines with J gene TRBJ1-3, with 9 bases aligning to TRBD1. Per germline, CDR1 ENHRY and CDR2 SYGVKD. The length of the CDR3 is 15 residues. The trim removed 9 bases at V and 3 bases at J, leaving 9 bases unmatched. CDR3 in amino acids: CAIASGTGLGNTIYF. CDR3 nucleotide sequence: TGTGCCATAGCGTCCGGGACAGGGCTTGGAAACACCATATATTTT.

The V call is TRBV5-4, the J call TRBJ2-5; 8 positions match TRBD2. The CDR3 is 16 amino acids. Per the germline V gene, CDR1 is SGHNT and CDR2 is YYREEE (reference sequence). The trim removed 1 base at V and 7 bases at J, leaving 12 bases unmatched. The CDR3 coding sequence is TGTGCCAGCAGCTTGTATGGTAGCGGGGCCCGAGGGACCCAGTACTTC. This translates into CASSLYGSGARGTQYF. Full variable domain (remainder filled in from reference TRBV5-4 and TRBJ2-5): ETGVTQSPTHLIKTRGQQVTLRCSSQSGHNTVSWYQQALGQGPQFIFQYYREEENGRGNFPPRFSGLQFPNYSSELNVNALELDDSALYLCASSLYGSGARGTQYFGPGTRLLVL.

This clone has just one count. V gene TRBV29-1 combines with J gene TRBJ2-5, with D perhaps matching TRBD2 (6 bases). The CDR3 is made up of 12 amino acids. Germline V gene sequence: CDR1 SQVTM, CDR2 ANQGSEA. Trimming took 7 bases from V and 5 from J, leaving 14 bases between them. Written as DNA, the CDR3 is TGCAGCGGAACACTAGCTGATGAGACCCAGTACTTC. Its protein is CSGTLADETQYF.

This clone is a singleton in its sample. Here the CDR3 DNA reads TGTGCCAGCAGTGAACCCAGGGACACCGGGGAGCTGTTTTTT. This sequence encodes CASSEPRDTGELFF. The chain combines TRBV25-1 with TRBJ2-2; D perhaps matches TRBD1 (5 bases). Germline CDR1 reads MGHDK; CDR2 reads SYGVNS. This CDR3 has 14 residues. The V and J ends lost 2 bases and 3 bases respectively, with 7 bases between them.

The chain is built from TRBV6-2 or TRBV6-3 and TRBJ1-5; maybe TRBD1 (5 bases). In germline, CDR1 is MNHEY, CDR2 SVGEGT. The CDR3 runs to 14 residues. Trimming took 1 base from V and 2 from J, leaving 6 bases between them. In nucleotides, the CDR3 is TGTGCCAGCAGTTACTGGGACGGCAATCAGCCCCAGCATTTT. Translating it yields CASSYWDGNQPQHF.

The rearrangement links TRBV19 to TRBJ1-4, with D unclear. V was clipped by 10 bases and J by 0 bases, with 12 bases between them. This CDR3 has 14 amino acids. Germline assignment: CDR1 LNHDA and CDR2 SQIVND (reference sequence). The CDR3 coding sequence is TGTGCCACCTCCACGGGAGCAACTAATGAAAAACTGTTTTTT. Translated, it gives CATSTGATNEKLFF.

The V gene is TRBV10-1, the J gene TRBJ1-5; TRBD1 is a possible D gene (6 bases). This CDR3 has 13 amino acids. Germline CDR1 WNHNN, CDR2 SYGVQD (reference sequence). With 7 bases removed from V and 7 bases from J, the gap between germline ends came to 14 bases. This CDR3 reads CASTGGSRQPQHF. DNA of the CDR3: TGCGCCAGCACGGGGGGCTCAAGGCAGCCCCAGCATTTT.

The CDR3 sequence: CASSLLFRDRGLNEQFF. The CDR3 DNA follows: TGTGCCAGCAGTTTATTGTTCCGGGACAGGGGGCTTAATGAGCAGTTCTTC. This chain uses TRBV27 with TRBJ2-1, with TRBD1 matching 12 bases. The V segment lost 1 base and the J segment 7 bases; nucleotides outside the gene matches: 8. Per germline, CDR1 MNHEY and CDR2 SMNVEV (reference sequence). This CDR3 is 17 amino acids long.

V usage is TRBV2 and J usage is TRBJ1-1; D is possibly TRBD1 (5 bases). The CDR3 spans 15 residues. V lost 4 bases and J lost 4, with 16 bases in between. Germline V CDR1 and CDR2: SNHLY, FYNNEI. CDR3 coding DNA: TGTGCCAGCAGTGCGGGCAAGGGGTCAGGCACTGAAGCTTTCTTT. This sequence encodes CASSAGKGSGTEAFF.

The chain couples TRBV5-1 to TRBJ1-4; 7 bases agree with TRBD1. Germline CDR1 reads SGHRS; CDR2 reads YFSETQ. The V and J ends lost 0 bases and 7 bases, in that order; junction bases with no gene match: 9. The CDR3 runs to 16 residues. Here the CDR3 DNA reads TGCGCCAGCAGCTTGGTCGTAGGGGCAGGGGGTGAAAAACTGTTTTTT. This translates into CASSLVVGAGGEKLFF. The full variable domain, rest sourced from reference TRBV5-1 and TRBJ1-4, is KAGVTQTPRYLIKTRGQQVTLSCSPISGHRSVSWYQQTPGQGLQFLFEYFSETQRNKGNFPGRFSGRQFSNSRSEMNVSTLELGDSALYLCASSLVVGAGGEKLFFGSGTQLSVL.

A single count supports this clone. This chain connects TRBV27 to TRBJ1-1; possibly TRBD1 for D (6 bases). The CDR3 consists of 14 residues. Germline V lookup: CDR1 MNHEY, CDR2 SMNVEV (reference sequence). Trimming took 0 bases from V and 5 from J, leaving 10 bases between them. The CDR3 sequence: CASSLSGGWTEAFF. The CDR3 DNA reads as TGTGCCAGCAGTTTATCAGGGGGGTGGACTGAAGCTTTCTTT.

CDR3 amino acids: CASSRQPPVGYEQYF. The CDR3 DNA reads TGCGCCAGCAGCCGACAGCCTCCGGTGGGCTACGAGCAGTACTTC. The rearrangement uses TRBV5-1 and TRBJ2-7; tentative D call: TRBD1 (5 bases). This CDR3 comprises 15 residues. Per the germline V gene, CDR1 is SGHRS and CDR2 is YFSETQ. The V and J ends lost 4 bases and 3 bases respectively, with 17 bases between them.

In DNA, the CDR3 is TGTGCCAGTAGTACCCGGTTCTACAATGAGCAGTTCTTC. It encodes CASSTRFYNEQFF. The J gene is TRBJ2-1, the V gene TRBV19, with D unresolved. V was shortened by 4 bases and J by 3 bases, with 7 bases between the two germline ends. Germline V CDR1 and CDR2: LNHDA, SQIVND (reference sequence). CDR3 length equals 13 residues.

This chain connects TRBV19 to TRBJ1-5; D gene uncertain. Looked up from germline, CDR1 is LNHDA and CDR2 is SQIVND (reference sequence). The CDR3 loop spans 13 amino acids. V lost 7 bases, J lost 6 bases, and 13 bases lay in between. The CDR3 nucleotides read TGTGCCAGTACTCAGGACCATGGTCAGCCCCAGCATTTT. Its translation: CASTQDHGQPQHF.

This rearrangement joins TRBV7-8 to TRBJ1-2; possible D gene TRBD1, 5 bases. The CDR3 is made up of 14 amino acids. V gave up 5 bases and J gave up 0 bases, with 10 bases separating them. Germline V gene sequence: CDR1 SGHVS, CDR2 FQNEAQ. CDR3 residues: CASSPDIPNYGYTF. For the CDR3, the DNA is TGTGCCAGCAGCCCGGACATCCCTAACTATGGCTACACCTTC.

The V call is TRBV6-5, the J call TRBJ2-7; D perhaps matches TRBD2 (5 bases). The CDR3 has 15 residues. In germline, CDR1 is MNHEY, CDR2 SVGAGI. The germline V and J ends were trimmed by 6 bases and 3 bases, with 18 bases remaining between them. This CDR3 reads CASSPAGGAGYEQYF. The CDR3 DNA sequence: TGTGCCAGCAGCCCCGCAGGTGGCGCGGGCTACGAGCAGTACTTC.

This chain uses TRBV6-2 or TRBV6-3 with TRBJ1-1; tentative D call: TRBD1 (5 bases). The CDR3 loop spans 13 amino acids. Germline V gene data show CDR1 as MNHEY and CDR2 as SVGEGT. Trimming left V 4 bases short and J 3 bases short, with 9 bases between. The CDR3 DNA reads TGTGCCAGCAGTTGGGGCGGAGACACTGAAGCTTTCTTT. Amino acids: CASSWGGDTEAFF.

CDR3 residues: CASSRDRDREYQETQYF. The CDR3 region has the DNA TGTGCCAGCAGCCGTGACCGGGACAGAGAGTACCAAGAGACCCAGTACTTC. This chain links TRBV7-8 with TRBJ2-5, with 7 nucleotides matching TRBD1. Trimming cost V 5 bases and J 0 bases; bases outside gene matches: 12. Per germline, CDR1 SGHVS and CDR2 FQNEAQ. This CDR3 spans 17 amino acids.

The chain joins TRBV6-5 to TRBJ2-7, with 7 nucleotides matching TRBD1. This CDR3 is 16 amino acids long. The V and J ends lost 0 bases and 8 bases, in that order; junction bases with no gene match: 13. Germline V gene data show CDR1 as MNHEY and CDR2 as SVGAGI. The CDR3 loop is CASSYSIGTVPTKQYF. DNA of the CDR3: TGTGCCAGCAGTTACTCGATAGGGACAGTACCTACGAAGCAGTACTTC.

The chain is built from TRBV12-3 or TRBV12-4 and TRBJ1-6; 7 bases fit TRBD1. This CDR3 has 13 residues. V shed 5 bases and J 13 bases; nucleotides not matched to a gene: 8. CDR3 protein: CASSPTGLNPLHF. As DNA, the CDR3 is TGTGCCAGCAGTCCGACAGGGCTTAATCCCCTCCACTTT.

This clone was counted once. V is TRBV7-9 and J is TRBJ2-7; D gene ambiguous. This CDR3 has 13 amino acids. CDR1 is SEHNR and CDR2 is FQNEAQ in the germline V gene (reference sequence). V was trimmed by 5 bases and J by 2 bases, leaving 10 bases between them. CDR3 in DNA: TGTGCCAGCAGCCGGGCGATTACCTACGAGCAGTACTTC. Translated: CASSRAITYEQYF.

The rearrangement links TRBV6-4 to TRBJ2-3; a weak D match, TRBD2 (6 bases). Trimming took off 0 bases at V and 0 bases at J, with 7 bases between the two ends. This CDR3 region has 15 residues. CDR1 MRHNA and CDR2 SNTAGT come from the germline V gene. The CDR3 DNA follows: TGTGCCAGCAGTGACTCAGGAGGGAGCACAGATACGCAGTATTTT. Translation gives CASSDSGGSTDTQYF.

This chain connects TRBV28 to TRBJ1-2, with D possibly matching TRBD1 (5 bases). From germline, CDR1 is MDHEN and CDR2 SYDVKM. The V gene lost 1 base and the J gene lost 8 bases, with 20 bases spanning the gap. This CDR3 is 16 amino acids long. The CDR3 loop reads CASSLYGALPHEGYTF. The CDR3 bases are TGTGCCAGCAGTTTATATGGGGCTCTGCCTCATGAAGGCTACACCTTC.

This clone was detected a few times. The chain employs TRBV29-1 and TRBJ1-3; D possibly corresponds to TRBD1 (6 bases). The CDR3 totals 13 residues. The ends were cut back, 1 base at V and 8 bases at J, with 12 bases in the middle. Per germline, CDR1 SQVTM and CDR2 ANQGSEA. The CDR3 nucleotides read TGCAGCGTTGAAGCTACTGGGGGCCACACCATATATTTT. Amino acids: CSVEATGGHTIYF.

The rearrangement links TRBV6-6 to TRBJ1-4; no reliable D call. Deletions cut 7 bases from V and 0 bases from J, with 9 bases between. The CDR3 has 14 amino acids. Germline V gene sequence: CDR1 MNHNY, CDR2 SVGAGI (reference sequence). The CDR3 DNA is TGTGCCAGCACTCTTGGACCAACTAATGAAAAACTGTTTTTT. Its translation is CASTLGPTNEKLFF.

V gene TRBV9 combines with J gene TRBJ2-5, with D hard to call. The germline CDR1 and CDR2 sequences are SGDLS and YYNGEE. The V gene lost 4 bases and the J gene lost 1 base, with 11 bases spanning the gap. The CDR3 length is 14 residues. The CDR3 loop is CASSPRAVQETQYF. The CDR3 nucleotides read TGTGCCAGCAGCCCCCGGGCGGTCCAAGAGACCCAGTACTTC.

This chain uses TRBV19 with TRBJ2-2; TRBD2 might be the D (6 bases). This CDR3 contains 16 residues. Germline V gives CDR1 LNHDA, CDR2 SQIVND (reference sequence). The ends were cut back, 7 bases at V and 2 bases at J, with 17 bases in the middle. The CDR3 DNA sequence: TGTGCCAGTATCGGGACGTGGGGACTTAACACCGGGGAGCTGTTTTTT. This sequence encodes CASIGTWGLNTGELFF. Complete variable domain (other parts from reference TRBV19 and TRBJ2-2): DGGITQSPKYLFRKEGQNVTLSCEQNLNHDAMYWYRQDPGQGLRLIYYSQIVNDFQKGDIAEGYSVSREKKESFPLTVTSAQKNPTAFYLCASIGTWGLNTGELFFGEGSRLTVL.

V is TRBV29-1 and J is TRBJ2-1; weak D call: TRBD1 (5 bases). Trimming took 3 bases from V and 2 from J, leaving 8 bases between them. This CDR3 is built from 13 residues. CDR1 and CDR2 from the germline V gene are SQVTM and ANQGSEA. This CDR3 is CSVEGLTYNEQFF. CDR3 nucleotides: TGCAGCGTTGAGGGGCTAACCTACAATGAGCAGTTCTTC.